This T cell receptor beta chain was sequenced for a study of graft-versus-host responses after intestinal transplantation (dated by TCRdb to the early 2020s). At the level of the whole study: The transplants that recipients received were multivisceral, liver-intestinal, or isolated intestinal. Every recipient was given anti-thymocyte globulin induction, then maintenance tacrolimus and steroids for roughly 3 years. Bulk TCR-beta CDR3 sequencing was used to track graft-versus-host and host-versus-graft alloreactive T cell clones in the graft, circulation and bone marrow after intestinal transplantation. Alloreactive clones were identified by sequencing pre-transplant mixed lymphocyte reaction products and comparing these products with unstimulated pre-transplant donor and recipient T cells. Of the roughly 23 intestinal transplant recipients enrolled in the cohort, one of whom was a retransplant, 3 patients without pretransplant specimens were excluded. A peak of at least 4% donor T cells among recipient peripheral blood mononuclear cells was the definition used for donor T cell macrochimerism. Instead of going to the commercial service, samples from a few later patients were sequenced in-house on an Illumina MiSeq and processed with MiXCR. General study outcomes and caveats: In the allografts of patients with donor T cell macrochimerism, GvH to HvG T cell clonal ratios were high. GvH clones turned up in recipient bone marrow, with some appearing earlier in ileal mucosa or blood, a pattern consistent with an intestinal mucosal origin. Early after transplant, peak levels of circulating GvH clones were associated with declines in HvG clones. The relatively low number and heterogeneity of intestinal transplant patients limited the conclusions.

On this clone: Its cognate antigen has yet to be identified. No clone much larger than this one lies a single base away; base qualities are absent.

Inclusive of the bounding cysteine and phenylalanine, the CDR3 is 16 residues long. Only the CDR3 region is kept as DNA, spanning 48 bases read in frame from base 1. CDR1 KGHSH and CDR2 LQKENI are derived from the germline V gene. Trimming accounts for 4 bases at V and 3 bases at J, while the number of junction bases matched to no gene is 5. The library was obtained by the immunoSEQ multiplex PCR assay. For most patients, genomic DNA was isolated with the Qiagen DNeasy Blood and Tissue Kit and sent frozen to Adaptive Biotechnologies for TCR sequencing. Adaptive Biotechnologies carried out high-throughput TCR-beta CDR3 sequencing of genomic DNA for most patients. The authors' analysis ran thus. Adaptive's ImmunoSEQ software supplied the TCR sequencing data for around 19 patients, while MiXCR and VDJtools were used to process a few other patients. To correct CD4 versus CD8 sorting errors, sequences present in both subsets at a frequency ratio below 5:1 were removed. CDR3 nucleotide sequences shared between donor and recipient were removed because the origin of such sequences could not be assigned. To be classed as alloreactive, a clone needed at least 2-fold expansion over unstimulated cells and a minimum CFSE-low frequency of 0.002% (template counts) or 0.001% (read counts). Mappable clones were those detected in sequenced pre-transplant spleen, lymph node, or MLR CFSE-low populations of the donor or recipient. The cumulative frequency of alloreactive clones was calculated as a percentage of all sequences, weighted by copy number. Not all clones reach the TCRdb copy of this immuneACCESS table, which keeps in-frame sequences only. Checked studies attribute under half of the gap to unresolved V genes and leave the rest unexplained. For V, J and clone size, that table is used; D and trimming come from the DNA. In this sample the table shows about 130,000 clones, about 93% of which occur a single time. The biggest ten clones account for about 0.18% of the sample.

What the time point label conveys for this sample: cells obtained before transplantation from donor or recipient. CD3+CD4+ and CD3+CD8+ populations were FACS-sorted from unstimulated pre-transplant donor and recipient cells taken from spleen or lymph nodes. Sequenced here: unstimulated CD4+ T cells sorted from spleen or lymph node cells, sampled before intestinal transplant. The receptor's source is a human donor who received an intestinal transplant. In this chain, TRBV18 is recombined with TRBJ2-5, with 13 bases aligning to TRBD2. The base sequence is TGTGCCAGCTCACAACTAGCGGGAGGGCCAAAAGAGACCCAGTACTTC. The translation is CASSQLAGGPKETQYF. The reference TRBV18 and TRBJ2-5 proteins fill in what lies around the CDR3, so the full variable domain reads NAGVMQNPRHLVRRRGQEARLRCSPMKGHSHVYWYRQLPEEGLKFMVYLQKENIIDESGMPKERFSAEFPKEGPSILRIQQVVRGDSAAYFCASSQLAGGPKETQYFGPGTRLLVL.